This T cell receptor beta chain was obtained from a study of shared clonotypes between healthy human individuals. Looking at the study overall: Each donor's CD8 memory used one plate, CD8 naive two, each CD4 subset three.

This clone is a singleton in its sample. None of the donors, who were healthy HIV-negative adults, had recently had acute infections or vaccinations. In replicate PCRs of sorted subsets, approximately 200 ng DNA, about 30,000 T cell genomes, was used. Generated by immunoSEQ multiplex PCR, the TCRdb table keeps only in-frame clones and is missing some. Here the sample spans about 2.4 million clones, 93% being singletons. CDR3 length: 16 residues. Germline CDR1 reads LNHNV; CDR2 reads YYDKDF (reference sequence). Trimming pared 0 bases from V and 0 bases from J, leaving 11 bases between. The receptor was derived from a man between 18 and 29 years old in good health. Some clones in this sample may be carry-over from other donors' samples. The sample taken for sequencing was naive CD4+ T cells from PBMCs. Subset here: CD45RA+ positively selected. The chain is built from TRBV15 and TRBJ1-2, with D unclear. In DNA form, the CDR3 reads TGTGCCACCAGCAGAGATCTAGGGAACACTAACTATGGCTACACCTTC. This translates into CATSRDLGNTNYGYTF.